The 19 T cell receptor beta chains in this list originate from one sample, sequenced in a study of read filtering for tumor transcriptome and immune sequencing (TCRdb year 2020). The reads were generated on an Illumina HiSeq 4000. TCR libraries were built from about 400 ng RNA with the Immunoverse kit, using molecular barcoded adaptors covering alpha/delta and beta/gamma chains. TCRdb reworked the public reads: Q25 trimming with fastp, MiXCR clone assembly, productive beta chains retained. When rows share a CDR3 protein, they turn into one entry using the most common DNA and genes. The table for this sample lists approximately 60,000 distinct CDR3 sequences; around 20% of them were counted only once. The top ten hold approximately 18% of the sample. Sequencing input: a population of CD138-negative cells sorted from bone marrow. Per the publication, the cell subset or site label means: bone marrow mononuclear cells depleted of CD138+ plasma/myeloma cells by negative magnetic selection. These receptors were taken from a donor at least 40 years old with multiple myeloma.

This clonotype was counted at least ten times. This sequence joins TRBV28 and TRBJ2-1; D remains unclear. Trimming cost V 2 bases and J 8 bases, with 10 bases left between them. This CDR3 has 13 amino acids. The germline CDR1 and CDR2 sequences are MDHEN and SYDVKM. CDR3 sequence reads: CASSLQPKDEQFF. CDR3 coding DNA: TGTGCCAGCAGTTTACAGCCCAAGGATGAGCAGTTCTTC. Combining the CDR3 with reference TRBV28 and TRBJ2-1 gives the whole variable domain DVKVTQSSRYLVKRTGEKVFLECVQDMDHENMFWYRQDPGLGLRLIYFSYDVKMKEKGDIPEGYSVSREKKERFSLILESASTNQTSMYLCASSLQPKDEQFFGPGTRLTVL.

This clonotype was observed many times. The CDR3 loop reads CASSEGQSQETQYF. The CDR3 coding sequence is TGTGCCAGCAGTGAGGGACAGAGTCAAGAGACCCAGTACTTC. The V call is TRBV25-1, the J call TRBJ2-5; 7 nucleotides agree with TRBD1. This CDR3 has 14 amino acids. Germline V gene data show CDR1 as MGHDK and CDR2 as SYGVNS. The trim removed 3 bases at V and 2 bases at J, leaving 3 bases unmatched.

This clonotype was seen only a few times. CDR3 residues: CASSWRAPPTDTQYF. CDR3 bases: TGTGCCAGCAGCTGGAGGGCCCCACCCACAGATACGCAGTATTTT. The genes are TRBV5-6 and TRBJ2-3; D is perhaps TRBD2 (6 bases). In germline, CDR1 is SGHDT, CDR2 YYEEEE. V was shortened by 3 bases and J by 2 bases, with 13 bases between the two germline ends. The CDR3 totals 15 residues.

Note on this clonotype: A much larger clone differs from this one at a single base, so this may be a read error. The chain couples TRBV20-1 to TRBJ1-2, with D unclear. Germline loops: CDR1 DFQATT, CDR2 SNEGSKA (reference sequence). The length of the CDR3 is 16 residues. In DNA form, the CDR3 reads TGCAGTGCTAGGTATTCGAATGGACTGACAATCTATGGCTGCACCTTC. It translates to CSARYSNGLTIYGCTF.

This chain uses TRBV6-5 with TRBJ1-4, with 7 bases identical to TRBD1. Losses at the gene ends were 0 bases for V and 6 bases for J; bases not matched to a gene: 7. Germline CDR1 is MNHEY and CDR2 is SVGAGI. This CDR3 has 16 amino acids. CDR3 sequence: CASSYSGRGLDEKLFF. The CDR3 DNA follows: TGTGCCAGCAGTTACTCGGGCAGGGGGTTGGATGAAAAACTGTTTTTT.

This clonotype was seen many times. V and J are TRBV7-9 and TRBJ2-7, with D possibly being TRBD1 or TRBD2 (5 bases each). Germline values: CDR1 SEHNR, CDR2 FQNEAQ (reference sequence). Trimming stripped 5 bases from V and 2 bases from J, with 16 bases between. This CDR3 is built from 15 residues. CDR3 coding DNA: TGTGCCAGCAGCGACCAGTGGGACGGGACCTACGAGCAGTACTTC. It encodes CASSDQWDGTYEQYF.

About this clonotype itself: This clone may be a read error of a much larger clone one base away. Because it lacks the conserved phenylalanine or tryptophan at the end, this CDR3 is likely a read error. The chain joins TRBV7-9 to TRBJ2-7; maybe TRBD2 (7 bases). Trimming left V 5 bases short and J 7 bases short, with 15 bases between. Germline V lookup: CDR1 SEHNR, CDR2 FQNEAQ (reference sequence). This CDR3 region has 13 residues. This CDR3 reads CASSPPGGLEQYL. The CDR3 coding sequence is TGTGCCAGCAGCCCCCCCGGGGGGCTTGAGCAGTACCTC.

This clonotype came up many times. This chain connects TRBV7-2 to TRBJ1-5; D is undetermined. Deletions cut 3 bases from V and 6 bases from J, with 9 bases between. CDR1 is SGHTA and CDR2 is FQGNSA in the germline V gene. The CDR3 covers 13 residues. The DNA of the CDR3 is TGTGCCAGCAGCTTGACTGGAGGTCAGCCCCAGCATTTT. Translation: CASSLTGGQPQHF.

This clonotype was observed many times. The genes are TRBV5-1 and TRBJ2-7, with 8 bases identical to TRBD1. The J segment lost 2 bases and the V segment lost 4 bases, leaving 5 bases of the junction unmatched. The germline CDR1 and CDR2 sequences are SGHRS and YFSETQ. CDR3 size: 14 residues. CDR3 bases: TGCGCCAGCAGCCGGGACAGGCGACCCTACGAGCAGTACTTC. Translating it yields CASSRDRRPYEQYF.

Notes on this clonotype: Possible read error: a much larger clone is one base away. The CDR3 does not close with the conserved phenylalanine or tryptophan, likely indicating a read error. The chain couples TRBV14 to TRBJ2-7; 8 nucleotides align to TRBD1. Germline CDR1 reads SGHDN; CDR2 reads FVKESK. The CDR3 runs to 14 residues. Trimming at V came to 5 bases and at J to 3 bases, leaving 6 bases not matched to a gene. The CDR3 DNA reads TGTGCCAGCAGCACTGACAGGGGTAACTACGAGCAGTACTTA. Translating it yields CASSTDRGNYEQYL.

This clonotype was counted at least ten times. The CDR3 reads CASVQGGMNTEAFF. For the CDR3, the DNA is TGTGCCAGCGTTCAGGGGGGGATGAACACTGAAGCTTTCTTT. The chain links TRBV28 to TRBJ1-1; 7 bases are a match to TRBD1. V was clipped by 8 bases and J by 0 bases; unmatched bases: 6. The CDR3 spans 14 residues. The germline CDR1 and CDR2 sequences are MDHEN and SYDVKM. Variable domain in full (rest from reference TRBV28 and TRBJ1-1): DVKVTQSSRYLVKRTGEKVFLECVQDMDHENMFWYRQDPGLGLRLIYFSYDVKMKEKGDIPEGYSVSREKKERFSLILESASTNQTSMYLCASVQGGMNTEAFFGQGTRLTVV.

This clonotype has ten or more counts. The chain employs TRBV27 and TRBJ2-4; D not resolved. V lost 0 bases and J lost 6, with 6 bases in between. CDR3 length equals 13 residues. In germline, CDR1 is MNHEY, CDR2 SMNVEV (reference sequence). The CDR3 DNA sequence: TGTGCCAGCAGTTTATCGATGGGAAACATTCAGTACTTC. This sequence encodes CASSLSMGNIQYF.

This clonotype showed up many times. The CDR3 is CASSLSGGANSYNEQFF. The CDR3 DNA is TGTGCCAGCAGCTTATCAGGGGGGGCGAACTCCTACAATGAGCAGTTCTTC. V and J are TRBV7-6 and TRBJ2-1; D may be TRBD1 or TRBD2 (7 bases each). The CDR3 totals 17 residues. Germline loops: CDR1 SGHVS, CDR2 FNYEAQ. V was cut by 2 bases and J by 0 bases, with 14 bases left in between.

Many counts were recorded for this clonotype. Since a much larger clone is just one base distant, this may be a read error. This chain connects TRBV29-1 to TRBJ1-1, with 8 nucleotides matching TRBD1. In germline, CDR1 is SQVTM, CDR2 ANQGSEA. With V trimmed by 3 bases and J by 3 bases, 9 bases remained unmatched. The CDR3 runs to 15 residues. The CDR3 DNA sequence: TGCAGCGTTGACAACAGGGGGTTGGCGGACACTGAAGCTTTCTTT. Protein product: CSVDNRGLADTEAFF.

This clonotype was detected ten times or more. The rearrangement uses TRBV4-1 and TRBJ1-4; 9 nucleotides line up with TRBD1. CDR1 MGHRA and CDR2 YSYEKL come from the germline V gene. With 4 bases clipped from V and 5 bases from J, the junction kept 8 bases outside the gene matches. The CDR3 extends over 16 amino acids. The CDR3 nucleotides are TGCGCCAGCAGCCCTGCGGTGGGACAGGGAAATGAAAAACTGTTTTTT. Its protein is CASSPAVGQGNEKLFF.

This clonotype was seen a few times. The chain couples TRBV6-2 or TRBV6-3 to TRBJ2-3; TRBD2 might be the D (5 bases). The germline V gene has CDR1 MNHEY and CDR2 SVGEGT. The CDR3 runs 17 residues. The ends were cut back, 0 bases at V and 1 base at J, with 14 bases in the middle. CDR3 sequence reads: CASSYSEGSLGTDTQYF. The DNA of the CDR3 is TGTGCCAGCAGTTACTCTGAAGGGAGTCTTGGCACAGATACGCAGTATTTT.

With regard to this clonotype: This may be a read error: a much more frequent sequence differs by one nucleotide. The conserved closing phenylalanine or tryptophan is absent in this CDR3, likely reflecting a read error. CDR3 DNA: TGTGCCAGCACCCCGACAGGGGGAAGCGGGGAGCTGTTTTTA. This codes for CASTPTGGSGELFL. The rearrangement links TRBV7-3 to TRBJ2-2; 9 positions match TRBD1. The CDR3 spans 14 residues. Germline lookup yields CDR1 SGHTA and CDR2 FQGTGA. After removal of 7 bases from V and 7 bases from J, the junction contained 7 bases not matched to a gene.

The table lists this clonotype with many counts. The chain recombines TRBV5-5 with TRBJ2-7, with 7 positions matching TRBD1. The CDR3 is made up of 14 amino acids. The V gene end was trimmed by 1 base and the J gene end by 3 bases; junction bases not matched to a gene: 4. Germline V CDR1 and CDR2: SGHKS, YYEKEE (reference sequence). CDR3 amino acids: CASSLRQGDYEQYF. CDR3 nucleotides: TGTGCCAGCAGCTTGCGCCAGGGGGACTACGAGCAGTACTTC.

This clonotype has ten or more counts. The chain has TRBV6-6 and TRBJ2-7; 11 bases agree with TRBD2. The CDR3 consists of 15 residues. Germline assignment: CDR1 MNHNY and CDR2 SVGAGI (reference sequence). Trimming took 0 bases from V and 3 from J; bases not matched to a gene: 1. CDR3 coding DNA: TGTGCCAGCAGTTACTCGGGGACTAGCGGCTACGAGCAGTACTTC. Protein sequence: CASSYSGTSGYEQYF.